These 8 T cell receptor beta chains were all obtained from the same sample, sequenced in a study of blood T cell repertoires in COVID-19. Some clones are missing from TCRdb's copy, which holds only in-frame ones; the method was immunoSEQ multiplex PCR. The sample lists about 270,000 clones; about nine tenths were seen once. What was sequenced was peripheral blood. The receptors here all came from a man aged 45-60 years with acute or convalescent COVID-19.

The rearrangement joins TRBV9 to TRBJ2-3; D remains ambiguous. The CDR3 extends over 14 amino acids. V was shortened by 1 base and J by 6 bases, with 12 bases between the two germline ends. CDR1 and CDR2 from the germline V gene are SGDLS and YYNGEE. The CDR3: CASSVTAGWDTQYF. CDR3 DNA: TGTGCCAGCAGCGTAACGGCAGGTTGGGATACGCAGTATTTT.

The chain couples TRBV6-5 to TRBJ2-7, with TRBD2 as a possible D gene (6 bases). The CDR3 loop spans 15 amino acids. CDR1 is MNHEY and CDR2 is SVGAGI in the germline V gene. V was cut by 3 bases and J by 0 bases, with 12 bases left in between. The CDR3 region has the DNA TGTGCCAGCAGTTATTGGGACGGGAGCTCCTACGAGCAGTACTTC. Protein product: CASSYWDGSSYEQYF.

The rearrangement uses TRBV3-1 (or the pseudogene TRBV3-2) and TRBJ1-1; a weak D match, TRBD1 (6 bases). CDR3 length equals 12 residues. Trimming took 8 bases from V and 4 from J, leaving 11 bases between them. Germline V lookup: CDR1 LGHDT, CDR2 YNNKEL (reference sequence). The CDR3 DNA follows: TGTGCCAGCGGTTGGGGGCGCACTGAAGCTTTCTTT. It encodes CASGWGRTEAFF.

The chain couples TRBV10-1 to TRBJ2-6; tentatively, D is TRBD2 (6 bases). V dropped 2 bases and J dropped 1 base, with 6 bases sitting between them. The CDR3 sequence is 15 residues long. Germline loops: CDR1 WNHNN, CDR2 SYGVQD (reference sequence). CDR3 sequence (DNA): TGCGCCAGCAGTGAGGGGGGGTCTGGGGCCAACGTCCTGACTTTC. Translation gives CASSEGGSGANVLTF.

The chain carries TRBV30 and TRBJ2-1, with 9 positions matching TRBD2. Germline V gene lookup returns CDR1 GTSNPN and CDR2 SVGIG (reference sequence). After removal of 7 bases from V and 9 bases from J, the junction contained 7 bases not matched to a gene. This CDR3 is 12 amino acids long. CDR3 sequence (DNA): TGTGCCTCCGACGGCGGGGGGGGTGAGCAGTTCTTC. This gives the protein CASDGGGGEQFF.

J is TRBJ2-2 and V is TRBV19; 8 bases map to TRBD2. This CDR3 is built from 16 residues. The germline V gene encodes CDR1 LNHDA and CDR2 SQIVND (reference sequence). V gave up 5 bases and J gave up 2 bases; unmatched junction bases: 7. The CDR3 bases are TGTGCCAGTAGTCGCCGGGAGGGGGGTAACACCGGGGAGCTGTTTTTT. Translating gives CASSRREGGNTGELFF.

The CDR3 DNA reads TGTGCCAGCAGTCGATCTTTGGGGGGGGGTGCTTTCTTT. Encoded protein: CASSRSLGGGAFF. The chain recombines TRBV12-3 or TRBV12-4 with TRBJ1-1; D possibly corresponds to TRBD1 (5 bases). This CDR3 spans 13 amino acids. V shed 5 bases and J shed 11 bases, with 18 bases lying between them.

The J gene is TRBJ1-5, the V gene TRBV13, with a tentative D call TRBD1 (5 bases). Germline CDR1 reads PRHDT; CDR2 reads FYEKMQ (reference sequence). The CDR3 spans 16 residues. Trimming shortened V by 0 bases and J by 6 bases, and 15 bases separated the two germline ends. The CDR3 DNA follows: TGTGCCAGCAGCTTAGGCCTTGGAGGGGTGAGTCAGCCCCAGCATTTT. Translation gives CASSLGLGGVSQPQHF.